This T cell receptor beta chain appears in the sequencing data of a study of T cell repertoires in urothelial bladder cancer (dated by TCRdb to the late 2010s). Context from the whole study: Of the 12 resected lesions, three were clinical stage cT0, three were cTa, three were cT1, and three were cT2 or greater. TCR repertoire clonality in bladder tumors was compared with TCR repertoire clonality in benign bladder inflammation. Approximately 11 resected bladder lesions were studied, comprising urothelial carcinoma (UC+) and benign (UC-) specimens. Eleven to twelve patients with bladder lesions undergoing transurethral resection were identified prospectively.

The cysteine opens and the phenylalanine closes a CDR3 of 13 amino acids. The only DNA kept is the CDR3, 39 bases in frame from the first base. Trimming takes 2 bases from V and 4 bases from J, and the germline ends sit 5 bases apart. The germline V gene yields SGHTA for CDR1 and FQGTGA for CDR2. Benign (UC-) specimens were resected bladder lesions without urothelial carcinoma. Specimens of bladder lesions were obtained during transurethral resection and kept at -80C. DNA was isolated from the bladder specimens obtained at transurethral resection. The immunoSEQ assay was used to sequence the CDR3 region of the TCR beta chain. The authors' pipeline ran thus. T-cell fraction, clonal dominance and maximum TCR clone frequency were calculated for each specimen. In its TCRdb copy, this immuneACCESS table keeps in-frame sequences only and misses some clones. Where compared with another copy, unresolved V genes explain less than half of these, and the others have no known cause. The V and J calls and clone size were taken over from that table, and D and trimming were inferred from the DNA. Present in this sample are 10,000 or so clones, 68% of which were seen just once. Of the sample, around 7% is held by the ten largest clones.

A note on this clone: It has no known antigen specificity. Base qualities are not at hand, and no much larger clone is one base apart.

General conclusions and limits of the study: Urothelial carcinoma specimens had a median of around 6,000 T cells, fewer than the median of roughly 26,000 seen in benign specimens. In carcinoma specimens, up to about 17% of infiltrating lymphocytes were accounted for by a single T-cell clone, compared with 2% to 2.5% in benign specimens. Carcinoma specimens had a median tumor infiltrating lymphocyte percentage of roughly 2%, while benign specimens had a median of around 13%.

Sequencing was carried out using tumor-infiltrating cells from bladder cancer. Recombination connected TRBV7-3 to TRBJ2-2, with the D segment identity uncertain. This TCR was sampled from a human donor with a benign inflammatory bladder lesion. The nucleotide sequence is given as TGTGCCAGCAGCTTAGGGCCCACCGGGGAGCTGTTTTTT. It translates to CASSLGPTGELFF. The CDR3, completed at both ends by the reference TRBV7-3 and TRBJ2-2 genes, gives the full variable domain GAGVSQTPSNKVTEKGKYVELRCDPISGHTALYWYRQSLGQGPEFLIYFQGTGAADDSGLPNDRFFAVRPEGSVSTLKIQRTERGDSAVYLCASSLGPTGELFFGEGSRLTVL.